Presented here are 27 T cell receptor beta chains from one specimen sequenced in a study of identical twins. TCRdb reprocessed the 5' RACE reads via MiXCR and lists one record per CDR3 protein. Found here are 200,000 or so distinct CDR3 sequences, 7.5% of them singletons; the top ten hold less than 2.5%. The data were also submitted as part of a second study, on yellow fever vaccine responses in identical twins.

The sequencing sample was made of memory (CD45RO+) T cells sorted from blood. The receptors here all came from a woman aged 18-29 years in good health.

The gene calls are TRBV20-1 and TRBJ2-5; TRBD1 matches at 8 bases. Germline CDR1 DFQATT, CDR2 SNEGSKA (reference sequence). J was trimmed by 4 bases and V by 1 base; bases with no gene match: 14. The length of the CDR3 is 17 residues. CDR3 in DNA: TGCAGTGCTAGAGCAAACAGGCCCGGGACAGGAGGAGAGACCCAGTACTTC. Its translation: CSARANRPGTGGETQYF.

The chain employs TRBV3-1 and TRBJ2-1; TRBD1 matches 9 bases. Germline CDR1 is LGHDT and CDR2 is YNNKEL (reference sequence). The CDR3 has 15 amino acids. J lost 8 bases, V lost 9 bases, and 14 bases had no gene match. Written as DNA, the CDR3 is TGTGCCAGTGACTTCAGTACAGGGGGCGCGCATGAGCAGTTCTTC. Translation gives CASDFSTGGAHEQFF.

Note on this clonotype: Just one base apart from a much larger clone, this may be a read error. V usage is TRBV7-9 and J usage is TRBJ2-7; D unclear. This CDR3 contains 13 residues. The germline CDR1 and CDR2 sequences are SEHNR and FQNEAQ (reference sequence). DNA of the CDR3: TGTGCCACCAGCTTAACCCTGCAGGAGAAGCAGTACTTC. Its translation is CATSLTLQEKQYF.

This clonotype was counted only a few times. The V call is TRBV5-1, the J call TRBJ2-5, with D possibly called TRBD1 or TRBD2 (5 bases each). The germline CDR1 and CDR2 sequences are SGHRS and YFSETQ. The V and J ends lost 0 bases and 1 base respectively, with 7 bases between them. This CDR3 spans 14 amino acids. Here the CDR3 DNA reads TGCGCCAGCAGCTTGGACGGGGCCCAAGAGACCCAGTACTTC. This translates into CASSLDGAQETQYF.

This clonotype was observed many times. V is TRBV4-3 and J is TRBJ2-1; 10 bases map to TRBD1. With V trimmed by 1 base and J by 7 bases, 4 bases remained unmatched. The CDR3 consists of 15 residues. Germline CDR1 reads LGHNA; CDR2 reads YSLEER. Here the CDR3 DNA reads TGCGCCAGCAGCCAAGTCGGACAGGGGGATAATGAGCAGTTCTTC. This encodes CASSQVGQGDNEQFF.

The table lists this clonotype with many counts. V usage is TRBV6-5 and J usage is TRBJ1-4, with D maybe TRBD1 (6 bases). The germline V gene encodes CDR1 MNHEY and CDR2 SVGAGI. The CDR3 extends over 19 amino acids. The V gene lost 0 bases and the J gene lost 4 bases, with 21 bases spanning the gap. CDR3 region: CASSYSPSGGRSFNEKLFF. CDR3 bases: TGTGCCAGCAGTTACTCCCCCTCCGGGGGCAGAAGCTTTAATGAAAAACTGTTTTTT.

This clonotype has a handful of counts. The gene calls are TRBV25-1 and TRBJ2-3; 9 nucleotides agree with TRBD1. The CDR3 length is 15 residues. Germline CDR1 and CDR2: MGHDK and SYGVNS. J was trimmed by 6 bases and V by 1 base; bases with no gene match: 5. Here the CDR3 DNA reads TGTGCCAGCAGTGAATCCGACAGGGGGTACGATACGCAGTATTTT. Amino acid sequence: CASSESDRGYDTQYF.

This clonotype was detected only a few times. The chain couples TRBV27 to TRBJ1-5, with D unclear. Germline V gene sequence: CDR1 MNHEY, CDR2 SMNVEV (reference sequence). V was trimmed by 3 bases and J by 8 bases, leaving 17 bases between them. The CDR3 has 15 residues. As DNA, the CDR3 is TGTGCCAGCAGTTTGTTTCGGACTAGGGATGAGCCCCAGCATTTT. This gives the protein CASSLFRTRDEPQHF.

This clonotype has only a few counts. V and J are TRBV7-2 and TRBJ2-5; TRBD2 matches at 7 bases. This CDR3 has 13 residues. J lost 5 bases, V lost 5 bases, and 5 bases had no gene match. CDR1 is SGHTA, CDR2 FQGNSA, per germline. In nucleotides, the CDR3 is TGTGCCAGCAGCACGCGGCGGGGGGAGACCCAGTACTTC. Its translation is CASSTRRGETQYF.

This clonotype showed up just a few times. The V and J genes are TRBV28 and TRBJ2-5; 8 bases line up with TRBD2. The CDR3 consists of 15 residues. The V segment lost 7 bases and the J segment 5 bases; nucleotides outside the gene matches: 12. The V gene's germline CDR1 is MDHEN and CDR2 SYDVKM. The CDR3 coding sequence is TGTGCCAGCACCTATAAACGGGGGGGTGGGGAGACCCAGTACTTC. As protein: CASTYKRGGGETQYF.

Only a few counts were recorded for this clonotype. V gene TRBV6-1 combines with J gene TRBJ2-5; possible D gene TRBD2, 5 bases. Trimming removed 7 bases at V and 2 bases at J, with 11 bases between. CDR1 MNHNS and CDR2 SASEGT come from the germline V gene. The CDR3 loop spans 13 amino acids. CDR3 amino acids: CASTRAPQETQYF. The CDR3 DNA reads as TGTGCCAGCACGCGGGCTCCACAAGAGACCCAGTACTTC.

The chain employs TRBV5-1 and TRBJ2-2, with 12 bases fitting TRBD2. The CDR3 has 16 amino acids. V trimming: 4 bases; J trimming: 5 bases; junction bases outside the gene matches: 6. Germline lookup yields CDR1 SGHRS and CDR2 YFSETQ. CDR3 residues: CASSPGTSGLTGELFF. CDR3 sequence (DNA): TGCGCCAGCAGCCCAGGGACTAGCGGGTTAACCGGGGAGCTGTTTTTT. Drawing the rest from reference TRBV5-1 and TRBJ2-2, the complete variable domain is KAGVTQTPRYLIKTRGQQVTLSCSPISGHRSVSWYQQTPGQGLQFLFEYFSETQRNKGNFPGRFSGRQFSNSRSEMNVSTLELGDSALYLCASSPGTSGLTGELFFGEGSRLTVL.

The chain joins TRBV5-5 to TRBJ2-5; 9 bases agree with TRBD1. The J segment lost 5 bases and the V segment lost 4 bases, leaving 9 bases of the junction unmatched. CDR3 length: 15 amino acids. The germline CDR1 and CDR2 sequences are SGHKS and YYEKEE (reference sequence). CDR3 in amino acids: CASSLRDRVGETQYF. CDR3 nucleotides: TGTGCCAGCAGCCTCCGGGACAGGGTAGGGGAGACCCAGTACTTC.

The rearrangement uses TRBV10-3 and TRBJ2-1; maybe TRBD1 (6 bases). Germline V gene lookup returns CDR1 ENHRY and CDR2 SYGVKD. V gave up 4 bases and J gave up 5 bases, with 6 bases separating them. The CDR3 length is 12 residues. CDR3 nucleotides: TGTGCCATCAGTGGGGACAACAATGAGCAGTTCTTC. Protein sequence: CAISGDNNEQFF.

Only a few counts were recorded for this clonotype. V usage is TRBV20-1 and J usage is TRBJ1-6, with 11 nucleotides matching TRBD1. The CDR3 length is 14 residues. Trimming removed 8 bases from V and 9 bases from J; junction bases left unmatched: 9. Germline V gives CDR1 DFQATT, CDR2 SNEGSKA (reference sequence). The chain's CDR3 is CSTTQGTGGSPLHF. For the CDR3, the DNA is TGCAGTACCACCCAGGGGACAGGGGGTTCACCCCTCCACTTT.

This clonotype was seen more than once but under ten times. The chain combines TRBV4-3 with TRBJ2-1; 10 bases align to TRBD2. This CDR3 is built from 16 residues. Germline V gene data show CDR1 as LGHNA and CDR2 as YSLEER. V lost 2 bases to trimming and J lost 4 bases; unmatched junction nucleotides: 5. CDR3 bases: TGCGCCAGCAGCCAATCTAGCGGGAGAGGTTACAATGAGCAGTTCTTC. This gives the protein CASSQSSGRGYNEQFF.

CDR3 coding DNA: TGTGCCACCAGTTACGACACCGGGGAGCTGTTTTTT. Translated, it gives CATSYDTGELFF. V is TRBV24-1 and J is TRBJ2-2; no reliable D call. Germline V gene lookup returns CDR1 KGHDR and CDR2 SFDVKD. V was cut by 6 bases and J by 3 bases, with 4 bases left in between. The length of the CDR3 is 12 residues.

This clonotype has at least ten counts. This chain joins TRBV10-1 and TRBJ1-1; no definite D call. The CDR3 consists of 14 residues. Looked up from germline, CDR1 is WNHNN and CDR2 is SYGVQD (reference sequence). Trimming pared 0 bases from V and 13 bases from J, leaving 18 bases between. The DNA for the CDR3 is TGCGCCAGCAGTGAGTCGACTCAGGCAGTAAACCATTTCTTT. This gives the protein CASSESTQAVNHFF.

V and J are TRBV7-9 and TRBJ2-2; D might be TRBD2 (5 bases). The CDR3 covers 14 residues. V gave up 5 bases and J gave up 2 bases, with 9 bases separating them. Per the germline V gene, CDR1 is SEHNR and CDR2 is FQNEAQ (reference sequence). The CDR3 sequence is CASSKTINTGELFF. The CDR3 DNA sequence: TGTGCCAGCAGCAAGACTATAAACACCGGGGAGCTGTTTTTT.

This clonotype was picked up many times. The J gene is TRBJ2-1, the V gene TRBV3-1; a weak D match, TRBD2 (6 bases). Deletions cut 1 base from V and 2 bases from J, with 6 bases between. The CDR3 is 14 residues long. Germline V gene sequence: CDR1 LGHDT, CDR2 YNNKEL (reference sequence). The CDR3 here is CASSQAGAYNEQFF. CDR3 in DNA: TGTGCCAGCAGCCAAGCGGGGGCCTACAATGAGCAGTTCTTC.

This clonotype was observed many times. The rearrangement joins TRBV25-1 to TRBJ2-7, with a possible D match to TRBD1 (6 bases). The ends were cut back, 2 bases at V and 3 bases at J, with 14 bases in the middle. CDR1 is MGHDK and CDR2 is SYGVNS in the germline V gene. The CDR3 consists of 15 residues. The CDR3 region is CASSEPMDRGYEQYF. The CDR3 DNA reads TGTGCCAGCAGTGAACCCATGGACAGAGGCTACGAGCAGTACTTC.

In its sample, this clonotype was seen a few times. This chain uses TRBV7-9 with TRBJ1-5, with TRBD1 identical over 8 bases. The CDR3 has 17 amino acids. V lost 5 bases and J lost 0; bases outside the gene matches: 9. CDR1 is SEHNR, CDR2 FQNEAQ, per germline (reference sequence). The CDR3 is CASSQTTGVASNQPQHF. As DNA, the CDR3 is TGTGCCAGCAGCCAAACGACAGGGGTGGCTAGCAATCAGCCCCAGCATTTT. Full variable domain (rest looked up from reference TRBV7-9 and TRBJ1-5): DTGVSQNPRHKITKRGQNVTFRCDPISEHNRLYWYRQTLGQGPEFLTYFQNEAQLEKSRLLSDRFSAERPKGSFSTLEIQRTEQGDSAMYLCASSQTTGVASNQPQHFGDGTRLSIL.

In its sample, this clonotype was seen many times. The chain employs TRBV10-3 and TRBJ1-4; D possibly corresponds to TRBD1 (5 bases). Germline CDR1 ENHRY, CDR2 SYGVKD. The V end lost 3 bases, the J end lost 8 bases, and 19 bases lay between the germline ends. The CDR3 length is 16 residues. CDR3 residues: CAISESAGGGGEKLFF. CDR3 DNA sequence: TGTGCCATCAGTGAATCTGCCGGGGGAGGCGGCGAAAAACTGTTTTTT.

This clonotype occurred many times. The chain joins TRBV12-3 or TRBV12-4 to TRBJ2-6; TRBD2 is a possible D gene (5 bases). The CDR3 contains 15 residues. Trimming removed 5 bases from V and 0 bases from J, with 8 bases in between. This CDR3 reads CASSPRASGANVLTF. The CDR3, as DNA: TGTGCCAGCAGTCCGAGGGCCTCTGGGGCCAACGTCCTGACTTTC.

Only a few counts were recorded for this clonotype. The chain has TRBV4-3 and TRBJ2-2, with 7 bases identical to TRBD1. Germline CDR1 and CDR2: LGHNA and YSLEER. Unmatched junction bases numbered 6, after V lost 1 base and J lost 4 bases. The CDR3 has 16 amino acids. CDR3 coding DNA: TGCGCCAGCAGCCAAGGTGACAGGGTCCTCACCGGGGAGCTGTTTTTT. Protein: CASSQGDRVLTGELFF.

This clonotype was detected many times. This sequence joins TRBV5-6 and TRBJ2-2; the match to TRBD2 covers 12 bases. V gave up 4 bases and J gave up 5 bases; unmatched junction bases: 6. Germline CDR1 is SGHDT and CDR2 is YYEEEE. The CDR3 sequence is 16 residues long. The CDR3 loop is CASSPFLAGGTGELFF. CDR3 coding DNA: TGTGCCAGCAGCCCGTTTCTAGCGGGAGGGACCGGGGAGCTGTTTTTT.

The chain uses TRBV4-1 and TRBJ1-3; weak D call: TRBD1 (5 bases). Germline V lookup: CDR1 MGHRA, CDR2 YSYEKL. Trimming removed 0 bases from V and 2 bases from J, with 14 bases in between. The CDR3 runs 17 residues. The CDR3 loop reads CASSQEIGQGAGNTIYF. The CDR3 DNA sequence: TGCGCCAGCAGCCAAGAAATCGGGCAGGGAGCTGGAAACACCATATATTTT.